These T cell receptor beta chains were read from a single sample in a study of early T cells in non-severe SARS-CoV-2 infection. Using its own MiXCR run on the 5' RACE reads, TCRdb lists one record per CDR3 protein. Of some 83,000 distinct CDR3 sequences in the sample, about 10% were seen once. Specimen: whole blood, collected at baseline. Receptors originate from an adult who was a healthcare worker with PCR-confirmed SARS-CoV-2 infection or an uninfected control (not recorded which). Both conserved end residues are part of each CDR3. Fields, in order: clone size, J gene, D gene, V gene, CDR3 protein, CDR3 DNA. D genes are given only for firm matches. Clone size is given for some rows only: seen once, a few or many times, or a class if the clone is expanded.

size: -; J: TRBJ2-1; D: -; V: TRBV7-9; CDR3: CASSFPAALYNEQFF; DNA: TGTGCCAGCAGCTTCCCAGCGGCATTATACAATGAGCAGTTCTTC
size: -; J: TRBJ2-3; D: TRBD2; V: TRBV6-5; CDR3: CASSRLAGAWDTQYF; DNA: TGTGCCAGCAGTCGATTAGCGGGAGCTTGGGATACGCAGTATTTT
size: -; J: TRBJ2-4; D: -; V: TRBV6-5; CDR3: CASSYSRRNIQYF; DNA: TGTGCCAGCAGTTACAGCAGGCGGAACATTCAGTACTTC
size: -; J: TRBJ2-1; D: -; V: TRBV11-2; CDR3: CASQRGVLNEQFF; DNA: TGTGCCAGCCAACGCGGGGTGTTGAATGAGCAGTTCTTC
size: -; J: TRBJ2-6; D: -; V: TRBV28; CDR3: CASSSGPPRGVLTF; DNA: TGTGCCAGCAGTTCCGGACCCCCCAGAGGGGTCCTGACTTTC
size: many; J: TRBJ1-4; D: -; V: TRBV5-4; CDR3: CASSLGGNSNEKLFF; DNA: TGTGCCAGCAGCTTGGGGGGAAATTCTAATGAAAAACTGTTTTTT
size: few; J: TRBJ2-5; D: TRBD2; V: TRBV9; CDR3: CASSDQGHPASGLYF; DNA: TGTGCCAGCAGCGATCAGGGTCACCCCGCTAGCGGCCTTTACTTC
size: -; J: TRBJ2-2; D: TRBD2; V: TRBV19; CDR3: CASSINGRTGELFF; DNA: TGTGCCAGTAGTATCAACGGGAGGACCGGGGAGCTGTTTTTT
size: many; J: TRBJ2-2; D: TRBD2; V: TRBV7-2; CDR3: CASSYSGRAGTGELFF; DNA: TGTGCCAGCAGCTATAGCGGGAGGGCAGGCACCGGGGAGCTGTTTTTT
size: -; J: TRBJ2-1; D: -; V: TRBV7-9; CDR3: CASSPGLVGAYNEQFF; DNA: TGTGCCAGCAGCCCAGGCCTAGTTGGTGCCTACAATGAGCAGTTCTTC
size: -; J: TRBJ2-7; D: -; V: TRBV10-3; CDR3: CAISESKEVTFAYEQYF; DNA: TGTGCCATCAGTGAGTCGAAGGAGGTGACATTCGCCTACGAGCAGTACTTC
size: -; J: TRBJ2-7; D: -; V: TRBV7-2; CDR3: CASSLDALGSGIPYEQYF; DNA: TGTGCCAGCAGCTTAGACGCTTTAGGCTCAGGGATCCCCTACGAGCAGTACTTC
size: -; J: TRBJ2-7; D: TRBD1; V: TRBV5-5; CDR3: CASSPQGAPSPYEQYF; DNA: TGTGCCAGCAGTCCCCAGGGGGCCCCCTCACCGTACGAGCAGTACTTC
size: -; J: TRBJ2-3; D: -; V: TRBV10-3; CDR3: CAISTFIADTQYF; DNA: TGTGCCATCAGTACATTCATCGCAGATACGCAGTATTTT
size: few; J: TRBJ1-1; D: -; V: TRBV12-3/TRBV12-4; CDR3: CASSWTESFEAFF; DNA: TGTGCCAGCAGCTGGACAGAGAGCTTTGAAGCTTTCTTT
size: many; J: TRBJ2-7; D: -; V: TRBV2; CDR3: CASSEAASGEQYF; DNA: TGTGCCAGCAGTGAAGCGGCGAGCGGCGAGCAGTACTTC
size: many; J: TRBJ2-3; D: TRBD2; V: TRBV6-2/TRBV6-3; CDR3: CASSQGTSSTDTQYF; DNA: TGTGCCAGCAGTCAGGGGACTAGCTCCACAGATACGCAGTATTTT
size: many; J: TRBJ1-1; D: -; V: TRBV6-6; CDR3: CASSRGGVNTEAFF; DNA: TGTGCCAGCAGTCGGGGGGGGGTGAACACTGAAGCTTTCTTT
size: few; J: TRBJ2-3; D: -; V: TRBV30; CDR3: CAWSASLLGNTQYF; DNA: TGTGCCTGGAGTGCTAGTCTCCTGGGGAATACGCAGTATTTT
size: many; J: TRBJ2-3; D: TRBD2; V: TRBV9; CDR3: CASSVLAGGDTQYF; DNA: TGTGCCAGCAGCGTTCTAGCGGGAGGAGATACGCAGTATTTT
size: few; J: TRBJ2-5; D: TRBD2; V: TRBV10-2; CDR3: CASSEPGLAKETQYF; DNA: TGCGCCAGCAGTGAACCGGGACTAGCCAAAGAGACCCAGTACTTC
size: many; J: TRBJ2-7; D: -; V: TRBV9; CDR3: CASSVTGLSSYEQYF; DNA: TGTGCCAGCAGCGTAACGGGACTTAGTTCCTACGAGCAGTACTTC
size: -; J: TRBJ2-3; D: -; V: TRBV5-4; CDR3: CASSPFGGVRSDTQYF; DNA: TGTGCCAGCAGCCCGTTTGGGGGAGTACGTTCAGATACGCAGTATTTT
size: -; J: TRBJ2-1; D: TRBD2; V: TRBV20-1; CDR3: CSARDFGLAGVLNEQFF; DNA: TGCAGTGCTAGAGATTTCGGACTAGCGGGAGTGTTGAATGAGCAGTTCTTC
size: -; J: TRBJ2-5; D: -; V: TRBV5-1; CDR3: CASSLANGETQYF; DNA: TGCGCCAGCAGCTTGGCCAACGGAGAGACCCAGTACTTC
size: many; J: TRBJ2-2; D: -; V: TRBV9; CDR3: CASTGMNTGELFF; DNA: TGTGCCAGCACCGGAATGAACACCGGGGAGCTGTTTTTT
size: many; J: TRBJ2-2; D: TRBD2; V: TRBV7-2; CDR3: CASSRDGGGLAGGRELFF; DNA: TGTGCCAGCAGCCGGGACGGGGGGGGACTAGCGGGAGGAAGGGAGCTGTTTTTT
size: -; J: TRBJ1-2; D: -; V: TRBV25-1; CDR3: CASSEGGTTNYGYTF; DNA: TGTGCCAGCAGTGAAGGGGGCACAACTAACTATGGCTACACCTTC
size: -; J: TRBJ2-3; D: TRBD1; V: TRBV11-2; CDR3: CASSTRQGRTDTQYF; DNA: TGTGCCAGCAGCACTAGACAGGGGCGAACAGATACGCAGTATTTT
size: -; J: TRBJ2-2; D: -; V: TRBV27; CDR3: CASSLRLIAGELFF; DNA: TGTGCCAGCAGTTTAAGGTTGATAGCCGGGGAGCTGTTTTTT
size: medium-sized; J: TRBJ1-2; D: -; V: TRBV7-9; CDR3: CASSQATGSGYTF; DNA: TGTGCCAGCAGCCAAGCTACAGGCAGTGGCTACACCTTC
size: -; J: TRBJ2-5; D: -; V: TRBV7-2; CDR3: CASSVEQVQETQYF; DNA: TGTGCCAGCAGCGTTGAACAGGTCCAAGAGACCCAGTACTTC
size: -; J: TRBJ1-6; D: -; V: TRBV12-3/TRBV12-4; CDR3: CASSQGLKNSPLHF; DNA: TGTGCCAGCAGTCAAGGATTGAAGAATTCACCCCTCCACTTT
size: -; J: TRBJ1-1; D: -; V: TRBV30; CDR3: CAWSELEAFF; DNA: TGTGCCTGGAGTGAGCTTGAAGCTTTCTTT
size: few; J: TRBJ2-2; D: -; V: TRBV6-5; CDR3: CASSYSSQGTGELFF; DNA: TGTGCCAGCAGTTACTCGAGCCAGGGGACCGGGGAGCTGTTTTTT
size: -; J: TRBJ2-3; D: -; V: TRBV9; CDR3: CASSVATVADTQYF; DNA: TGTGCCAGCAGCGTAGCTACGGTGGCAGATACGCAGTATTTT
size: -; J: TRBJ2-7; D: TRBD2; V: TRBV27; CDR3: CASSRSPRLAGTYEQYF; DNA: TGTGCCAGCAGTCGTTCCCCCCGACTAGCGGGTACCTACGAGCAGTACTTC
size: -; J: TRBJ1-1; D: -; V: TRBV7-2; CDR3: CASSSPGFRSEAFF; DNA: TGTGCCAGCAGCTCTCCAGGGTTCCGCTCTGAAGCTTTCTTT
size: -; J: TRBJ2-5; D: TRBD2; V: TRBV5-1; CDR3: CASSFGAGALEGSQYF; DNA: TGCGCCAGCAGCTTTGGAGCGGGAGCCCTCGAGGGGAGCCAGTACTTC
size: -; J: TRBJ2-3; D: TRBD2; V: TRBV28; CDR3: CASSHPLAGGPVDTQYF; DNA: TGTGCCAGCAGCCACCCACTAGCGGGAGGGCCGGTAGATACGCAGTATTTT
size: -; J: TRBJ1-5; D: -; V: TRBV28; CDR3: CASTLGSQPQHF; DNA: TGTGCCAGCACCTTGGGGTCTCAGCCCCAGCATTTT
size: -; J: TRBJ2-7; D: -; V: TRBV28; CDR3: CASTGAGLDSYEQYF; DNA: TGTGCCAGCACCGGAGCCGGGCTAGACAGCTACGAGCAGTACTTC